Described below is a single T cell receptor (beta chain) sequence and its context. These data belong to a study of identical twins. TCRdb analysed the 5' RACE reads with MiXCR anew, one entry per CDR3 protein. The profile covers 500,000 to 600,000 distinct CDR3 sequences, with around 20% appearing a single time and 0.75% to 0.95% taken by the ten largest. These data also formed part of another study, on T cells expressing NK-cell markers. That study adds: Within the sequenced cohort of eight donors, seven exhibited HCMV seropositivity and one was seronegative. The authors applied an anti-gamma-delta TCR antibody in several experiments, and it restricted sorting to alpha-beta TCR T cells. Several donors likewise had their CD3+CD56-NKG2C+ fraction led by these clonotypes.

This TCR derives from a woman younger than 35 in good health. The sample was CD4+ T cells sorted from blood.

CDR3 protein: CASSSYRGPYEQYF. The CDR3 region has the DNA TGTGCCAGCAGCTCGTACAGGGGCCCCTACGAGCAGTACTTC. The J gene is TRBJ2-7, the V gene TRBV7-2, with 7 bases aligning to TRBD1. Trimming at V came to 4 bases and at J to 2 bases, leaving 5 bases not matched to a gene. The CDR3 spans 14 residues. In germline, CDR1 is SGHTA, CDR2 FQGNSA.